The present entry profiles one T cell receptor (beta chain) with its context. This CDR3 region has 14 residues. The germline gives CDR1 SEHNR, CDR2 FQNEAQ (reference sequence). V was clipped by 2 bases and J by 9 bases, with 17 bases between them. The sample comes from a study of control samples from healthy donors and cancer patients. The repertoire was sequenced with immunoSEQ multiplex PCR; TCRdb's copy has only in-frame clones and lacks some. The sample lists about 130,000 clones, approximately 94% seen once, with about 3.5% in the top ten. Sequenced material: blood. The sequence was collected from a man under 40 in good health. This sequence joins TRBV7-9 and TRBJ2-7, with D perhaps matching TRBD2 (7 bases). The CDR3 region is CASSLPGGLNGQYF. The CDR3 DNA reads as TGTGCCAGCAGCTTACCCGGGGGGCTGAACGGGCAGTACTTC.